A single sample gave rise to the 28 T cell receptor beta chains below, sequenced in a study of graft-versus-host responses after intestinal transplantation. These receptors have no known antigen. Produced via immunoSEQ multiplex PCR; TCRdb's table is partial and in-frame only. The sample has over 85,000 clones, roughly 93% seen once. The sequences come from unstimulated CD8+ T cells sorted from spleen or lymph node cells, collected before intestinal transplant. Receptor source: a human donor who received an intestinal transplant.

The chain combines TRBV4-1 with TRBJ1-6; D ambiguous. Germline CDR1 and CDR2: MGHRA and YSYEKL. Trimming took off 0 bases at V and 9 bases at J, with 9 bases between the two ends. The CDR3 is 14 residues long. This CDR3 reads CASSQESGGSPLHF. DNA of the CDR3: TGCGCCAGCAGCCAAGAGTCAGGAGGTTCACCCCTCCACTTT.

The chain combines TRBV4-1 with TRBJ1-3, with D maybe TRBD1 (5 bases). V dropped 4 bases and J dropped 4 bases, with 14 bases sitting between them. This CDR3 has 15 residues. In germline, CDR1 is MGHRA, CDR2 YSYEKL. In nucleotides, the CDR3 is TGCGCCAGCAGCCCCACGCGAACAGGAGGAAACACCATATATTTT. Translation: CASSPTRTGGNTIYF.

The chain recombines TRBV5-6 with TRBJ2-1; TRBD2 aligns across 10 bases. The germline gives CDR1 SGHDT, CDR2 YYEEEE. Unmatched junction bases numbered 1, after V lost 4 bases and J lost 0 bases. The CDR3 has 15 amino acids. CDR3 amino acids: CASSIAGGSYNEQFF. The CDR3 DNA sequence: TGTGCCAGCAGCATAGCGGGGGGCTCCTACAATGAGCAGTTCTTC. Looking up the rest from reference TRBV5-6 and TRBJ2-1 gives the full variable domain: DAGVTQSPTHLIKTRGQQVTLRCSPKSGHDTVSWYQQALGQGPQFIFQYYEEEERQRGNFPDRFSGHQFPNYSSELNVNALLLGDSALYLCASSIAGGSYNEQFFGPGTRLTVL.

V is TRBV2 and J is TRBJ1-5; 10 nucleotides align to TRBD1. The ends lost 6 bases at V and 9 bases at J; junction bases unmatched: 11. Per germline, CDR1 SNHLY and CDR2 FYNNEI. CDR3 length equals 15 residues. The CDR3 DNA sequence: TGTGCCAGCAGGACAGGGGGCGGGGAGTGGTGGCCCCAGCATTTT. This encodes CASRTGGGEWWPQHF.

The V call is TRBV19, the J call TRBJ1-1, with TRBD1 as a possible D gene (5 bases). CDR3 length: 14 residues. Deletions cut 6 bases from V and 1 base from J, with 12 bases between. CDR1 is LNHDA and CDR2 is SQIVND in the germline V gene (reference sequence). CDR3 protein: CASRYGGGNTEAFF. CDR3 sequence (DNA): TGTGCCAGTAGGTACGGCGGGGGGAACACTGAAGCTTTCTTT.

The rearrangement joins TRBV4-2 to TRBJ1-4; 7 bases match TRBD1. The CDR3 loop spans 13 amino acids. V shed 9 bases, J shed 3 bases, and the junction held 4 bases outside the gene matches. Per the germline V gene, CDR1 is LGHNA and CDR2 is YNFKEQ. CDR3 residues: CASQDRPNEKLFF. Written as DNA, the CDR3 is TGTGCCAGTCAGGACAGGCCTAATGAAAAACTGTTTTTT.

This clone showed up just once. The chain joins TRBV2 to TRBJ2-1; 7 positions agree with TRBD2. This CDR3 has 14 residues. Germline V gene lookup returns CDR1 SNHLY and CDR2 FYNNEI. With V trimmed by 3 bases and J by 7 bases, 6 bases remained unmatched. CDR3 protein: CASSDTGRGNEQFF. The CDR3 DNA sequence: TGTGCCAGCAGTGATACGGGGCGGGGGAATGAGCAGTTCTTC.

The chain uses TRBV4-1 and TRBJ1-1; D is possibly TRBD1 (5 bases). V was pared by 0 bases and J by 4 bases, with 12 bases between. This CDR3 is built from 15 residues. The V gene's germline CDR1 is MGHRA and CDR2 YSYEKL. The CDR3 reads CASSQDPQGGTEAFF. In DNA form, the CDR3 reads TGCGCCAGCAGCCAAGATCCCCAGGGAGGCACTGAAGCTTTCTTT.

The CDR3 sequence: CASSAGDGYTF. For the CDR3, the DNA is TGCGCCAGCAGTGCCGGAGATGGCTACACCTTC. The V gene is TRBV10-2, the J gene TRBJ1-2; D not certain. V shed 4 bases and J shed 6 bases, with 6 bases lying between them. The CDR3 runs 11 residues. Per the germline V gene, CDR1 is WSHSY and CDR2 is SAAADI.

The CDR3 sequence: CASSHTGQGSHYGYTF. DNA for the CDR3: TGTGCCAGCTCACATACTGGACAGGGGTCACACTATGGCTACACCTTC. The chain is built from TRBV18 and TRBJ1-2; TRBD1 aligns across 9 bases. Germline assignment: CDR1 KGHSH and CDR2 LQKENI. The CDR3 extends over 16 amino acids. The junction had 9 bases not matched to a gene; V was cut back by 4 bases and J by 3 bases.

The chain couples TRBV7-8 to TRBJ1-1; D not resolved. V shed 3 bases and J shed 4 bases, with 6 bases lying between them. This CDR3 is 12 amino acids long. CDR1 and CDR2 (germline): SGHVS, FQNEAQ. The chain's CDR3 is CASSFSVTEAFF. CDR3 nucleotides: TGTGCCAGCAGCTTTTCGGTCACTGAAGCTTTCTTT.

The J gene is TRBJ2-3, the V gene TRBV29-1; D is unresolved. With 4 bases removed from V and 2 bases from J, the gap between germline ends came to 13 bases. In germline, CDR1 is SQVTM, CDR2 ANQGSEA. The CDR3 has 14 residues. CDR3 sequence reads: CSVGGDENTDTQYF. The CDR3 nucleotides read TGCAGCGTTGGTGGAGACGAAAACACAGATACGCAGTATTTT.

The rearrangement joins TRBV25-1 to TRBJ2-1, with D perhaps TRBD2 (6 bases). The V end lost 7 bases, the J end lost 16 bases, and 17 bases lay between the germline ends. CDR3 size: 11 residues. CDR1 and CDR2 from the germline V gene are MGHDK and SYGVNS. The CDR3 protein is CASNFGGRYFF. The CDR3 coding sequence is TGTGCCAGCAATTTTGGGGGGAGGTATTTCTTC.

V is TRBV4-1 and J is TRBJ2-5; TRBD2 matches 10 bases. The better agreement between TRBJ2-7 and the DNA end casts doubt on the J call. This CDR3 comprises 16 residues. CDR1 is MGHRA, CDR2 YSYEKL, per germline. DNA of the CDR3: TGCGCCAGCAGCCCACTTAGGACTAGCGGAACCTACGAGCAGTACTTC. Translated, it gives CASSPLRTSGTYEQYF.

The chain combines TRBV15 with TRBJ1-6; D gene uncertain. CDR1 LNHNV and CDR2 YYDKDF come from the germline V gene (reference sequence). V gave up 0 bases and J gave up 0 bases, with 6 bases separating them. This CDR3 region has 16 residues. CDR3 nucleotides: TGTGCCACCAGCAGAGAACAGAGCTCCTATAATTCACCCCTCCACTTT. This codes for CATSREQSSYNSPLHF.

The chain is built from TRBV19 and TRBJ2-7; possibly TRBD1 for D (7 bases). Deletions cut 4 bases from V and 2 bases from J, with 12 bases between. The CDR3 extends over 14 amino acids. CDR1 is LNHDA, CDR2 SQIVND, per germline (reference sequence). This chain's CDR3 is CASSSSRGAYEQYF. The CDR3 region has the DNA TGTGCCAGTAGTAGTAGCAGGGGGGCCTACGAGCAGTACTTC.

The genes are TRBV19 and TRBJ1-4; D gene uncertain. The V end was cut by 0 bases, the J end by 2 bases, with 10 bases between. This CDR3 is built from 16 residues. Looked up from germline, CDR1 is LNHDA and CDR2 is SQIVND (reference sequence). The CDR3 loop reads CASSIDLAGTNEKLFF. In DNA form, the CDR3 reads TGTGCCAGTAGTATAGATCTGGCAGGTACTAATGAAAAACTGTTTTTT.

This clone was picked up a small number of times. V and J are TRBV27 and TRBJ1-2; 8 positions match TRBD1. Germline V gene lookup returns CDR1 MNHEY and CDR2 SMNVEV (reference sequence). The junction had 4 bases not matched to a gene; V was cut back by 6 bases and J by 4 bases. The CDR3 loop spans 13 amino acids. Written as DNA, the CDR3 is TGTGCCAGCAGCCCCGGGACAGGCTATGGCTACACCTTC. It is translated as CASSPGTGYGYTF.

The rearrangement joins TRBV6-7 to TRBJ2-1; 11 bases map to TRBD2. TRBV6-7 is given ORF status, its function remaining uncertain. The CDR3 runs 19 residues. J gave up 7 bases and V 1 base, and 15 bases lay outside the gene matches. CDR3 in amino acids: CASSYFDGAIAGGPNEQFF. The CDR3 region has the DNA TGTGCCAGCAGTTACTTTGACGGGGCTATAGCGGGAGGGCCGAATGAGCAGTTCTTC.

V and J are TRBV5-1 and TRBJ1-1, with D hard to call. CDR1 is SGHRS and CDR2 is YFSETQ in the germline V gene. V was pared by 0 bases and J by 4 bases, with 13 bases between. CDR3 length equals 15 residues. CDR3: CASSLGARDITEAFF. The CDR3 nucleotides read TGCGCCAGCAGCTTGGGGGCGCGGGATATCACTGAAGCTTTCTTT.

This sequence joins TRBV19 and TRBJ2-5, with 11 bases aligning to TRBD2. J gave up 3 bases and V 0 bases, and 6 bases lay outside the gene matches. This CDR3 region has 17 residues. Germline assignment: CDR1 LNHDA and CDR2 SQIVND (reference sequence). CDR3 amino acids: CASSIDSTSGMEETQYF. Here the CDR3 DNA reads TGTGCCAGTAGTATAGACTCGACTAGCGGGATGGAAGAGACCCAGTACTTC.

This sequence joins TRBV2 and TRBJ2-7; TRBD1 matches 9 bases. J lost 3 bases, V lost 8 bases, and 5 bases had no gene match. Germline-derived CDR1 and CDR2 are SNHLY and FYNNEI. The CDR3 extends over 13 amino acids. As DNA, the CDR3 is TGTGCCAGCTGGGACAGGGTTGACTACGAGCAGTACTTC. Encoded protein: CASWDRVDYEQYF.

This rearrangement joins TRBV12-5 to TRBJ1-5; D is possibly TRBD1 (5 bases). This CDR3 is 13 amino acids long. From germline, CDR1 is LGHNT and CDR2 FRNRAP. V was shortened by 5 bases and J by 4 bases, with 9 bases between the two germline ends. The CDR3 loop reads CASGLQGNQPQHF. DNA of the CDR3: TGTGCTAGTGGTCTTCAGGGTAATCAGCCCCAGCATTTT. Combining the CDR3 with reference TRBV12-5 and TRBJ1-5 gives the whole variable domain DARVTQTPRHKVTEMGQEVTMRCQPILGHNTVFWYRQTMMQGLELLAYFRNRAPLDDSGMPKDRFSAEMPDATLATLKIQPSEPRDSAVYFCASGLQGNQPQHFGDGTRLSIL.

V and J are TRBV4-1 and TRBJ1-1, with D perhaps matching TRBD1 (5 bases). The CDR3 extends over 14 amino acids. Trimming removed 10 bases at V and 0 bases at J, with 15 bases between. Germline lookup yields CDR1 MGHRA and CDR2 YSYEKL. The CDR3 protein is CATKLGGMNTEAFF. The CDR3 DNA reads TGCGCCACCAAACTCGGGGGTATGAACACTGAAGCTTTCTTT.

V is TRBV6-5 and J is TRBJ1-2; the D is unclear. Germline V gene data show CDR1 as MNHEY and CDR2 as SVGAGI. V dropped 2 bases and J dropped 4 bases, with 11 bases sitting between them. This CDR3 has 14 residues. CDR3: CASSYGGGIYGYTF. The CDR3 nucleotides read TGTGCCAGCAGTTACGGTGGAGGAATCTATGGCTACACCTTC.

This chain links TRBV27 with TRBJ2-1; 7 nucleotides line up with TRBD2. The CDR3 totals 16 residues. The V and J ends lost 0 bases and 7 bases, in that order; junction bases with no gene match: 9. Germline V lookup: CDR1 MNHEY, CDR2 SMNVEV (reference sequence). The CDR3 loop reads CASSLSGGGGFNEQFF. DNA for the CDR3: TGTGCCAGCAGTTTATCCGGCGGCGGGGGATTTAATGAGCAGTTCTTC.

This clone was recorded only once. The chain carries TRBV5-1 and TRBJ2-1; 8 bases align to TRBD2. This CDR3 spans 15 amino acids. Germline lookup yields CDR1 SGHRS and CDR2 YFSETQ. V gave up 4 bases and J gave up 8 bases; unmatched junction bases: 11. The CDR3: CASSRRGVEADEQFF. CDR3 DNA sequence: TGCGCCAGCAGCCGGCGGGGGGTGGAGGCCGATGAGCAGTTCTTC.

This clone was seen once. V is TRBV4-3 and J is TRBJ2-5; TRBD2 is a possible D gene (6 bases). The J call may be incorrect, as the DNA end agrees better with TRBJ2-7. Per germline, CDR1 LGHNA and CDR2 YSLEER. CDR3 size: 15 residues. Here the CDR3 DNA reads TGCGCCAGCAGCCAAGGACCGGGACTTGCCTACGAGCAGTACTTC. As protein: CASSQGPGLAYEQYF.